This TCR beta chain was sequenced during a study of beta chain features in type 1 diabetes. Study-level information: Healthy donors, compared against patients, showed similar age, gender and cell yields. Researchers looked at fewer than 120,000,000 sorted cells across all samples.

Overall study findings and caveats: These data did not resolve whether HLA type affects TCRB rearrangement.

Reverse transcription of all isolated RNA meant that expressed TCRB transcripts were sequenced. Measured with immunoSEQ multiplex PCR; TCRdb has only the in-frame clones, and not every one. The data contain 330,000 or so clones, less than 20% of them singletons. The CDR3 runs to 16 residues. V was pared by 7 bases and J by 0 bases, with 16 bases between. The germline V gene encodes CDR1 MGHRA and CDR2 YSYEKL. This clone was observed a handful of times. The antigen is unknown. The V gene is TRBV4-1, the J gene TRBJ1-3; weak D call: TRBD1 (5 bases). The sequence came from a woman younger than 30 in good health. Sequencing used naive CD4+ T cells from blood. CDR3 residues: CASTQGGTGSGNTIYF. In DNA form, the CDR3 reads TGCGCCAGCACCCAGGGCGGGACGGGCTCTGGAAACACCATATATTTT.